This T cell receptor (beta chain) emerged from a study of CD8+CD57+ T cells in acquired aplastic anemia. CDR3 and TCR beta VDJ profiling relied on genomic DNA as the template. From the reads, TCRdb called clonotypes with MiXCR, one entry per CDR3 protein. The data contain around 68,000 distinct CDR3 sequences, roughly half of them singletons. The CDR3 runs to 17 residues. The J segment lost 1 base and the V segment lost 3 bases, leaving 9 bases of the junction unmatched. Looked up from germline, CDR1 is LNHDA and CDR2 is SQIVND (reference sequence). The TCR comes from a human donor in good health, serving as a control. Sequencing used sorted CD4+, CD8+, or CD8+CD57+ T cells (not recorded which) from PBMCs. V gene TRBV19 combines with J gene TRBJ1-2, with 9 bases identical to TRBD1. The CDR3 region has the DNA TGTGCCAGTAGTATCAAGACAGGGGGAACCAATAACTATGGCTACACCTTC. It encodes CASSIKTGGTNNYGYTF.